This T cell receptor beta chain is drawn from a study of beta chain features in type 1 diabetes. The investigators reverse transcribed all of the isolated RNA, so they sequenced expressed TCRB transcripts. The protocol was immunoSEQ multiplex PCR, while the TCRdb copy is restricted to in-frame clones and leaves out a portion. This table has roughly 380,000 clones, about 20% appearing once. This clone has just a few counts. The sample carries other DNA sequences with the same CDR3. V was pared by 6 bases and J by 7 bases, with 9 bases between. There are 12 residues in the CDR3. The germline V gene encodes CDR1 SEHNR and CDR2 FQNEAQ (reference sequence). It was one heparinised blood draw, averaging about 0.12 L, that each donor gave. Via the markers CD45RO/CCR7/CD25/CD127/CD95/CD27, stem cell-like memory, regulatory, central memory and naive CD4+ cells were sorted.

The sequencing input was naive CD4+ T cells from blood. The chain couples TRBV7-9 to TRBJ1-4; D is possibly TRBD1 (5 bases). The clonotype originates from a woman younger than 35 in good health. The CDR3 reads CASSFGGEKLFF. CDR3 nucleotides: TGTGCCAGCAGTTTCGGGGGTGAAAAACTGTTTTTT.